The 13 T cell receptor beta chains given below trace back to one sample, sequenced in a study of OX40 agonist ivuxolimab in advanced cancers. Sequencing used immunoSEQ multiplex PCR; TCRdb keeps in-frame clones, though not all of them. The top ten hold approximately 2.8% of the sample, which has about 57,000 clones, nearly 85% seen once. The sequencing used CD4+ or CD8+ T cells sorted from blood, collected in a trial of the OX40 agonist ivuxolimab. The receptors come from an adult with an advanced solid tumor such as melanoma, head and neck, liver or kidney cancer.

J is TRBJ1-2 and V is TRBV5-4, with a tentative D call TRBD1 (6 bases). This CDR3 comprises 13 residues. The germline V gene has CDR1 SGHNT and CDR2 YYREEE (reference sequence). V lost 2 bases, J lost 3 bases, and 8 bases lay in between. In DNA form, the CDR3 reads TGTGCCAGCAGCTTTCCAGGGGACTATGGCTACACCTTC. It codes for CASSFPGDYGYTF.

The chain combines TRBV5-5 with TRBJ1-1, with D tentatively TRBD1 (5 bases). V was trimmed by 2 bases and J by 2 bases, leaving 10 bases between them. The CDR3 extends over 14 amino acids. CDR1 SGHKS and CDR2 YYEKEE come from the germline V gene (reference sequence). The CDR3, as DNA: TGTGCCAGCAGCTTTAGCCAGGGTAACACTGAAGCTTTCTTT. It is translated as CASSFSQGNTEAFF.

This clone was detected once. CDR3 coding DNA: TGTGCCAGCAGTCCCGGGACTAACTATGGCTACACCTTC. This sequence encodes CASSPGTNYGYTF. V gene TRBV6-5 combines with J gene TRBJ1-2, with D hard to call. CDR3 length: 13 amino acids. Germline CDR1 is MNHEY and CDR2 is SVGAGI. V lost 5 bases and J lost 0, with 7 bases in between.

This clone was observed once. This same CDR3 is encoded by further DNA sequences in the sample. The gene calls are TRBV5-1 and TRBJ2-3, with 7 positions matching TRBD1. Germline trimming cut 4 bases from V and 3 bases from J; bases unmatched to any gene: 8. The CDR3 loop spans 15 amino acids. The V gene's germline CDR1 is SGHRS and CDR2 YFSETQ. The CDR3 spells CASSLSGTDTDTQYF. The CDR3 nucleotides are TGCGCCAGCAGCCTCTCGGGGACAGATACAGATACGCAGTATTTT. Full variable domain (remainder filled in from reference TRBV5-1 and TRBJ2-3): KAGVTQTPRYLIKTRGQQVTLSCSPISGHRSVSWYQQTPGQGLQFLFEYFSETQRNKGNFPGRFSGRQFSNSRSEMNVSTLELGDSALYLCASSLSGTDTDTQYFGPGTRLTVL.

On this clone: Other DNA variants within this sample encode the same CDR3. The genes are TRBV2 and TRBJ2-6; D is ambiguous. Germline-derived CDR1 and CDR2 are SNHLY and FYNNEI. The germline V and J ends were trimmed by 5 bases and 0 bases, with 5 bases remaining between them. The CDR3 has 14 amino acids. CDR3 nucleotide sequence: TGTGCCAGCAGTCGGAGCTCTGGGGCCAACGTCCTGACTTTC. Residues: CASSRSSGANVLTF. The whole variable domain, filled in from reference TRBV2 and TRBJ2-6, reads EPEVTQTPSHQVTQMGQEVILRCVPISNHLYFYWYRQILGQKVEFLVSFYNNEISEKSEIFDDQFSVERPDGSNFTLKIRSTKLEDSAMYFCASSRSSGANVLTFGAGSRLTVL.

V gene TRBV27 combines with J gene TRBJ1-5; D is possibly TRBD1 (6 bases). The CDR3 has 19 residues. V shed 3 bases and J shed 0 bases, with 21 bases lying between them. Germline V gives CDR1 MNHEY, CDR2 SMNVEV (reference sequence). CDR3 nucleotide sequence: TGTGCCAGCAGTTTGTGGGGACCACAGGGCAGATATAGCAATCAGCCCCAGCATTTT. This codes for CASSLWGPQGRYSNQPQHF.

The rearrangement joins TRBV30 to TRBJ2-1, with 10 bases lining up with TRBD1. CDR1 and CDR2 (germline): GTSNPN, SVGIG (reference sequence). With 4 bases clipped from V and 0 bases from J, the junction kept 12 bases outside the gene matches. This CDR3 is built from 18 residues. The CDR3 protein is CAWKRPGQGTSSYNEQFF. The CDR3 nucleotides read TGTGCCTGGAAACGTCCGGGACAGGGGACCAGCTCCTACAATGAGCAGTTCTTC. Complete variable domain (other parts from reference TRBV30 and TRBJ2-1): SQTIHQWPATLVQPVGSPLSLECTVEGTSNPNLYWYRQAAGRGLQLLFYSVGIGQISSEVPQNLSASRPQDRQFILSSKKLLLSDSGFYLCAWKRPGQGTSSYNEQFFGPGTRLTVL.

The chain is built from TRBV7-2 and TRBJ2-6; D unclear. Germline V lookup: CDR1 SGHTA, CDR2 FQGNSA. V lost 1 base, J lost 0 bases, and 16 bases lay in between. The length of the CDR3 is 19 residues. CDR3 protein: CASSLGSGKANSGANVLTF. The CDR3 DNA follows: TGTGCCAGCAGCTTAGGATCCGGAAAGGCGAACTCTGGGGCCAACGTCCTGACTTTC.

This chain links TRBV14 with TRBJ2-1; no firm D call. CDR3 size: 11 residues. CDR1 is SGHDN and CDR2 is FVKESK in the germline V gene. With 4 bases removed from V and 5 bases from J, the gap between germline ends came to 3 bases. This CDR3 reads CASSLNNEQFF. DNA for the CDR3: TGTGCCAGCAGCCTGAACAATGAGCAGTTCTTC.

The CDR3 nucleotides are TGTGCCAGCAGCCAAGATCGAGGGGGGAACTATGGCTACACCTTC. It encodes CASSQDRGGNYGYTF. V is TRBV4-2 and J is TRBJ1-2; possibly TRBD1 for D (6 bases). Germline V gene lookup returns CDR1 LGHNA and CDR2 YNFKEQ. The CDR3 has 15 residues. V was pared by 0 bases and J by 2 bases, with 10 bases between.

This rearrangement joins TRBV28 to TRBJ1-2; 8 positions match TRBD1. The CDR3 runs 15 residues. The germline gives CDR1 MDHEN, CDR2 SYDVKM. The J segment lost 1 base and the V segment lost 7 bases, leaving 8 bases of the junction unmatched. CDR3 nucleotide sequence: TGTGCCAGCACCTCCGGACAGGGCATTAACTATGGCTACACCTTC. It codes for CASTSGQGINYGYTF.

The chain recombines TRBV6-1 with TRBJ2-2; a possible D gene is TRBD1 (6 bases). The CDR3 sequence is 14 residues long. CDR1 is MNHNS, CDR2 SASEGT, per germline. Trimming took 6 bases from V and 5 from J, leaving 13 bases between them. The CDR3 spells CASRGTLGTGELFF. CDR3 coding DNA: TGTGCCAGCAGGGGGACACTGGGGACCGGGGAGCTGTTTTTT.

The chain employs TRBV28 and TRBJ2-5; no definite D call. The V gene's germline CDR1 is MDHEN and CDR2 SYDVKM. This CDR3 has 13 residues. Trimming shortened V by 5 bases and J by 4 bases, and 11 bases separated the two germline ends. As DNA, the CDR3 is TGTGCCAGCAGTAACACAGTTTCAGAGACCCAGTACTTC. It codes for CASSNTVSETQYF.